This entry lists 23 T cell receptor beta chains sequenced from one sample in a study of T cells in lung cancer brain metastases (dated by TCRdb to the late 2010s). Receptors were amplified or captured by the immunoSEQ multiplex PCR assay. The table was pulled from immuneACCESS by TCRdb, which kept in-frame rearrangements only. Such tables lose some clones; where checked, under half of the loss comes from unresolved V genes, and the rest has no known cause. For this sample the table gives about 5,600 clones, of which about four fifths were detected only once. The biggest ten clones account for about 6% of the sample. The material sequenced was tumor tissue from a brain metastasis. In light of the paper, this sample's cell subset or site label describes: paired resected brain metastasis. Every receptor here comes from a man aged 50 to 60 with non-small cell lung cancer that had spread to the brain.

CDR3 in DNA: TGTGCCTGGAACATGGGTTTCGAAGTGGGTACGCAGTATTTT. This encodes CAWNMGFEVGTQYF. The chain carries TRBV30 and TRBJ2-3; D is uncertain. Germline V gene sequence: CDR1 GTSNPN, CDR2 SVGIG (reference sequence). The CDR3 length is 14 residues. The V end was cut by 4 bases, the J end by 8 bases, with 19 bases between.

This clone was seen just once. In DNA, the CDR3 is TGTGCCAGCAGCTTAGGGCTCCTAACTGAAGCTTTCTTT. This translates into CASSLGLLTEAFF. This sequence joins TRBV7-3 and TRBJ1-1; no clear D gene. V was pared by 2 bases and J by 5 bases, with 9 bases between. CDR1 is SGHTA and CDR2 is FQGTGA in the germline V gene. The CDR3 is 13 amino acids.

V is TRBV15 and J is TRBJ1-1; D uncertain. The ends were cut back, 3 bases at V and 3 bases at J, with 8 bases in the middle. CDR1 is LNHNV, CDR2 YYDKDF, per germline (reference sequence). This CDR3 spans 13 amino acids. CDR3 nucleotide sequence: TGTGCCACCAGCAGGGCGCTGTACACTGAAGCTTTCTTT. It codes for CATSRALYTEAFF.

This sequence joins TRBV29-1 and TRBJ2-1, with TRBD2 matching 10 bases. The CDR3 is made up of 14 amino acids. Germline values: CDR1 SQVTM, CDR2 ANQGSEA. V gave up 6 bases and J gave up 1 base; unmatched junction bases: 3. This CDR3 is CSVVSGRSYNEQFF. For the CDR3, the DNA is TGCAGCGTCGTTAGCGGGAGGTCCTACAATGAGCAGTTCTTC.

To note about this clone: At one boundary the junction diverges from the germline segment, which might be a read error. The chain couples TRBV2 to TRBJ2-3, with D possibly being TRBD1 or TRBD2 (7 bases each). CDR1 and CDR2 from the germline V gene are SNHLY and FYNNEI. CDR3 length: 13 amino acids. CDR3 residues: CASAGGETDTQYF. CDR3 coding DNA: TGTGCCAGCGCAGGGGGGGAGACAGATACGCAATATTTT.

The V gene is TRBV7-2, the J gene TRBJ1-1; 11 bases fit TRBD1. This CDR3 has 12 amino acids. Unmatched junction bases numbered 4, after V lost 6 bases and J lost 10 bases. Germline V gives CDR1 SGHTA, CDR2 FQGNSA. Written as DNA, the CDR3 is TGTGCCAGCAGTTCGGACAGGGGGCGAGCTTTCTTT. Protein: CASSSDRGRAFF.

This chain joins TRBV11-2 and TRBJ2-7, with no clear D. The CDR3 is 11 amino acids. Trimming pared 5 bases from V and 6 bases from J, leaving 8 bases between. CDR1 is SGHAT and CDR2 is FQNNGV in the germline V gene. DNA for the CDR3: TGTGCCAGCAGCCACTCGGGCGAGCAGTACTTC. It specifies CASSHSGEQYF.

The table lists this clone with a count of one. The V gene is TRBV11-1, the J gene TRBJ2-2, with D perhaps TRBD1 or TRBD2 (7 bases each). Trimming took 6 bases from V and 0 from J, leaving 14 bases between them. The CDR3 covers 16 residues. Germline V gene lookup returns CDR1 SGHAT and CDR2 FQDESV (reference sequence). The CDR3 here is CASRWEGAANTGELFF. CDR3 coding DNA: TGTGCCAGCAGGTGGGAGGGGGCCGCGAACACCGGGGAGCTGTTTTTT. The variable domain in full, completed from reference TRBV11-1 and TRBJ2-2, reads EAEVAQSPRYKITEKSQAVAFWCDPISGHATLYWYRQILGQGPELLVQFQDESVVDDSQLPKDRFSAERLKGVDSTLKIQPAELGDSAMYLCASRWEGAANTGELFFGEGSRLTVL.

As DNA, the CDR3 is TGCGCCAGCAGCCAATTCGGGGCAGGGCTCGACTACACCTTC. Protein sequence: CASSQFGAGLDYTF. The chain couples TRBV4-1 to TRBJ1-2; D possibly corresponds to TRBD1 (5 bases). CDR3 length: 14 amino acids. V was shortened by 2 bases and J by 10 bases, with 17 bases between the two germline ends. The germline V gene has CDR1 MGHRA and CDR2 YSYEKL.

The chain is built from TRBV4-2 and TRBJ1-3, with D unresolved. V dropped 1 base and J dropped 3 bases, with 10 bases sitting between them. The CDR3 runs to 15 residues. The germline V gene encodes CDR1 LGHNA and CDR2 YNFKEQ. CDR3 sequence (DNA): TGTGCCAGCAGCCAAGTCGAGTCATTTGGAAACACCATATATTTT. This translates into CASSQVESFGNTIYF.

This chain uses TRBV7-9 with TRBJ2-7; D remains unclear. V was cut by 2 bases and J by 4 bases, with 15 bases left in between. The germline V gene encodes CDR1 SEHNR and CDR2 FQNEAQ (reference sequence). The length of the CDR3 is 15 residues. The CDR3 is CASSLKGPNIYEQYF. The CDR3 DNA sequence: TGTGCCAGCAGCTTAAAAGGGCCTAATATTTACGAGCAGTACTTC.

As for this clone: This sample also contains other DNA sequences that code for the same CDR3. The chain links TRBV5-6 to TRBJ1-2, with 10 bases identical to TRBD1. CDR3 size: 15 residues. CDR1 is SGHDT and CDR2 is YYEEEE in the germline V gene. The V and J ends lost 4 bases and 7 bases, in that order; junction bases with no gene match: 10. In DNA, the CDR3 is TGTGCCAGCAGCGGAGACAGGGGGCGGATTACTGGCTACACCTTC. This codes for CASSGDRGRITGYTF.

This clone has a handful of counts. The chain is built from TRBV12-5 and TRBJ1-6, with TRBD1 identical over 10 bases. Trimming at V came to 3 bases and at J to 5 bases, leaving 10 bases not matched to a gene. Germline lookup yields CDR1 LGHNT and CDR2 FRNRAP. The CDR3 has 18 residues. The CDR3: CASGLDIRDRGNNSPLHF. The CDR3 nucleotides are TGTGCTAGTGGTTTAGACATCCGGGACAGGGGCAATAATTCACCCCTCCACTTT.

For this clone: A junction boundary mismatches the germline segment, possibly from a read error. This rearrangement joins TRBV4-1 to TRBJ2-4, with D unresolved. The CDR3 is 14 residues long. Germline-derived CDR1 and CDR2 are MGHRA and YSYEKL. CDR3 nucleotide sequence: TGCGCCAGTAGCCTAGACTTAGCCAAAAACATTCAGTACTTC. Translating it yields CASSLDLAKNIQYF.

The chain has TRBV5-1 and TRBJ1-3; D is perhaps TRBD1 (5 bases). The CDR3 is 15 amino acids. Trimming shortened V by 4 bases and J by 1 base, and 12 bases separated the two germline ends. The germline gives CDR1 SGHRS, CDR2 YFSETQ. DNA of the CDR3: TGCGCCAGCAGCCAAGGGGAACAGTCTGGAAACACCATATATTTT. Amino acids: CASSQGEQSGNTIYF.

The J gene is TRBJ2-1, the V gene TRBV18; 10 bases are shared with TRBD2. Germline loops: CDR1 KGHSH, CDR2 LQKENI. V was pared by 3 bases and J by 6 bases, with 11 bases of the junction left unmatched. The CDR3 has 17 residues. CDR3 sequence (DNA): TGTGCCAGCTCACCCCAGCGGGGGGGCCGGCAATCCAATGAGCAGTTCTTC. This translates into CASSPQRGGRQSNEQFF.

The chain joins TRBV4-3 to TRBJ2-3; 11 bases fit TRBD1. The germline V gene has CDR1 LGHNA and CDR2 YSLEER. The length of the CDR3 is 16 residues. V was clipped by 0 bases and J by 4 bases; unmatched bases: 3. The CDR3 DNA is TGCGCCAGCAGCCAAGACCCGGGACAGGGGGCAGATACGCAGTATTTT. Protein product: CASSQDPGQGADTQYF.

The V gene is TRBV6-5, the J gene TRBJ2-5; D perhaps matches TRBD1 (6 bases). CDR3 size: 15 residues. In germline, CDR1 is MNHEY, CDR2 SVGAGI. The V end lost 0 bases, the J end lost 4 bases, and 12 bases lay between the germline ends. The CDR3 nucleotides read TGTGCCAGCAGTTACTCTATGACAGGCGTAGAGACCCAGTACTTC. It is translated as CASSYSMTGVETQYF.

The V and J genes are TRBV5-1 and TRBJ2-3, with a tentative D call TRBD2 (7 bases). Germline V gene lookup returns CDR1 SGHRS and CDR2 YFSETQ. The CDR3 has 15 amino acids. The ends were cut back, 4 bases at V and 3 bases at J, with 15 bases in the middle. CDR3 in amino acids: CASSRGASGTDTQYF. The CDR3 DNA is TGCGCCAGCAGCCGGGGGGCCTCTGGAACAGATACGCAGTATTTT. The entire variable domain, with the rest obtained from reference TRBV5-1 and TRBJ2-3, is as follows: KAGVTQTPRYLIKTRGQQVTLSCSPISGHRSVSWYQQTPGQGLQFLFEYFSETQRNKGNFPGRFSGRQFSNSRSEMNVSTLELGDSALYLCASSRGASGTDTQYFGPGTRLTVL.

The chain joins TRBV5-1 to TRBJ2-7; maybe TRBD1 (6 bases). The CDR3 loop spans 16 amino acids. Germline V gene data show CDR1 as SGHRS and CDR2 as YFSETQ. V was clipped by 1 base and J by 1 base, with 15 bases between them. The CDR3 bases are TGCGCCAGCAGCTTGTCGCAGGGGCTGGTATCCTACGAGCAGTACTTC. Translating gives CASSLSQGLVSYEQYF.

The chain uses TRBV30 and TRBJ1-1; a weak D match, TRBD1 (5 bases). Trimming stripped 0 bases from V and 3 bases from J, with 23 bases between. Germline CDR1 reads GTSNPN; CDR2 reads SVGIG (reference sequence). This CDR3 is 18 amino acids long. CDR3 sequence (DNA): TGTGCCTGGAGTGTATCAAGGACATTTCGGGGGTTACACACTGAAGCTTTCTTT. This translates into CAWSVSRTFRGLHTEAFF.

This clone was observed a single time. For the CDR3, the DNA is TGTGCCAGCAGCTCGGGGGGGCCCTTGACAGATACGCAGTATTTT. Residues: CASSSGGPLTDTQYF. J is TRBJ2-3 and V is TRBV13; 8 bases agree with TRBD2. The CDR3 is 15 amino acids. Trimming at V came to 4 bases and at J to 3 bases, leaving 6 bases not matched to a gene. Germline CDR1 PRHDT, CDR2 FYEKMQ (reference sequence).

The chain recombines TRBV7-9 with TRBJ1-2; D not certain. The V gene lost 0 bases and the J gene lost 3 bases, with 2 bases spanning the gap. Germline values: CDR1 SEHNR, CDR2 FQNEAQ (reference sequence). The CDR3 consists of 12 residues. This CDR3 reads CASSLAHYGYTF. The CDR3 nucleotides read TGTGCCAGCAGCTTAGCGCACTATGGCTACACCTTC.